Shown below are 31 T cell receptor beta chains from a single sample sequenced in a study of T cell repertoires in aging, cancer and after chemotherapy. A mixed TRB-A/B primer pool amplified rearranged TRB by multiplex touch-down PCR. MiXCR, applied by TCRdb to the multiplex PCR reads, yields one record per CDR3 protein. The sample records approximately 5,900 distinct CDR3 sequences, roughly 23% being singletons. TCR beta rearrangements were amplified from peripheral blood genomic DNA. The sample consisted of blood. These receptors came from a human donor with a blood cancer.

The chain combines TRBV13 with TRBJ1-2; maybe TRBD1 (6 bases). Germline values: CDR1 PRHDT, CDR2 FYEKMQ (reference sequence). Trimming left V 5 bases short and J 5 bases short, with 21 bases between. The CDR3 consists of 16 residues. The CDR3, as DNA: TGTGCCAGCAGCGGACCGGGGGGGGGGGCAGGGTATGGCTACACCTTC. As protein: CASSGPGGGAGYGYTF.

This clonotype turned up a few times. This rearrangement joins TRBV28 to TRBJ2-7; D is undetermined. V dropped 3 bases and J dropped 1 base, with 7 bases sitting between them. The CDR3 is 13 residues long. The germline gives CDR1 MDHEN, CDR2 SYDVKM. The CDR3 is CASSFPFSYEQYF. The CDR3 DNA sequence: TGTGCCAGCAGTTTCCCCTTTTCCTACGAGCAGTACTTC.

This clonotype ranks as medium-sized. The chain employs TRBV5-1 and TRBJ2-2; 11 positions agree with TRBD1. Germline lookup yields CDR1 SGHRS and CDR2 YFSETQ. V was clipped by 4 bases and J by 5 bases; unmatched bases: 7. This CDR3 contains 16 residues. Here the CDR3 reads CASSLRTGGDTGELFF. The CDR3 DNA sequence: TGCGCCAGCAGCCTCCGGACAGGGGGCGATACCGGGGAGCTGTTTTTT. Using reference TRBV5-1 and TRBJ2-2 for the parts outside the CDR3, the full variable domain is KAGVTQTPRYLIKTRGQQVTLSCSPISGHRSVSWYQQTPGQGLQFLFEYFSETQRNKGNFPGRFSGRQFSNSRSEMNVSTLELGDSALYLCASSLRTGGDTGELFFGEGSRLTVL.

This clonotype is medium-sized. The DNA for the CDR3 is TGTGCCAGCAGCCCCAATGGACGAGGGGCCCAAAAATCCTACGAGCAGTACTTC. It specifies CASSPNGRGAQKSYEQYF. The rearrangement joins TRBV6-5 to TRBJ2-7; D is tentatively TRBD1 or TRBD2 (5 bases each). CDR1 MNHEY and CDR2 SVGAGI come from the germline V gene. The CDR3 consists of 18 residues. The V end lost 6 bases, the J end lost 1 base, and 25 bases lay between the germline ends.

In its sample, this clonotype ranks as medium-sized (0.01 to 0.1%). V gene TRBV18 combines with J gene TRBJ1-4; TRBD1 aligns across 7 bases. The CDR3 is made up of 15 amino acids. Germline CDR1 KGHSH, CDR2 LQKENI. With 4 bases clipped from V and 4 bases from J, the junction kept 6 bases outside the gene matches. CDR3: CASSLRQGGNEKLFF. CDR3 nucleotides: TGTGCCAGCTCACTTAGACAGGGCGGTAATGAAAAACTGTTTTTT.

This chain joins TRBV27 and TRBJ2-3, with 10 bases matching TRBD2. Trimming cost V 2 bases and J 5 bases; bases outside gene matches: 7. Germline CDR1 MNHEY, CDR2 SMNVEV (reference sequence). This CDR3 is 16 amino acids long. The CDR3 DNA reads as TGTGCCAGCAGTTTAATTGGGACTAGCGCCTTAGATACGCAGTATTTT. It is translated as CASSLIGTSALDTQYF.

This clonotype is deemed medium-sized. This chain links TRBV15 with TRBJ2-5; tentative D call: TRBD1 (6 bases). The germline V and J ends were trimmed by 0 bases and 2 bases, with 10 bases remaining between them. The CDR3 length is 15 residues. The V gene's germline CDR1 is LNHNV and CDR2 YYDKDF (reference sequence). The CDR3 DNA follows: TGTGCCACCAGCAGAGAAAGGACAGTACAAGAGACCCAGTACTTC. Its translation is CATSRERTVQETQYF.

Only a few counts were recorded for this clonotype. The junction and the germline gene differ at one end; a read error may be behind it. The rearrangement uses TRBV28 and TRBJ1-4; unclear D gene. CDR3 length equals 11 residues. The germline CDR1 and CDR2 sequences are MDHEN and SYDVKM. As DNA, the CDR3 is TGTGCCAGCAGGTCCAATGGAAAACTGTTTTTT. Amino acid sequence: CASRSNGKLFF.

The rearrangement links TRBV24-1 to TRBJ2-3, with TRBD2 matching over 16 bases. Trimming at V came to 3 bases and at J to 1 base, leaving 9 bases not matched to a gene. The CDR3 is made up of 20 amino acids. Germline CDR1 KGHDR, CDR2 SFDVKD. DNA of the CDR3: TGTGCCACCAGTGATCCGGGACTAGCGGGAGGGACTACCGGCACAGATACGCAGTATTTT. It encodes CATSDPGLAGGTTGTDTQYF.

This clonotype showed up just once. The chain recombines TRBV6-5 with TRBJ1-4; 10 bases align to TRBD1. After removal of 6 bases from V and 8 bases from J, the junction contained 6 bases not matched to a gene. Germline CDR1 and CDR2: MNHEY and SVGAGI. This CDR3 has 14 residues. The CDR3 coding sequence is TGTGCCAGCAGGCGGGACAGGGGCAACGAAAAACTGTTTTTT. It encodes CASRRDRGNEKLFF.

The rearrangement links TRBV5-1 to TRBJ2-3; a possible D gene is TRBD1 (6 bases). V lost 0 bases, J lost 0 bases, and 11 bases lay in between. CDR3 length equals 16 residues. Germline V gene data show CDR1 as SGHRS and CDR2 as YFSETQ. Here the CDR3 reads CASSLVIRGSTDTQYF. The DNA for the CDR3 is TGCGCCAGCAGCTTGGTGATCAGGGGTAGCACAGATACGCAGTATTTT.

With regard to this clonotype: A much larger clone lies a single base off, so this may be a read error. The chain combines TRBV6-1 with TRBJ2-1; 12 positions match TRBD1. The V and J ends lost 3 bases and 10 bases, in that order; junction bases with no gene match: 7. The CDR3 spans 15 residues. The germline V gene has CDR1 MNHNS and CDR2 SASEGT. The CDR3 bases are TGTGCCAGCAGTGAGGCCGGGACAGGGGGCAACGAGCAGTTCTTC. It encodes CASSEAGTGGNEQFF.

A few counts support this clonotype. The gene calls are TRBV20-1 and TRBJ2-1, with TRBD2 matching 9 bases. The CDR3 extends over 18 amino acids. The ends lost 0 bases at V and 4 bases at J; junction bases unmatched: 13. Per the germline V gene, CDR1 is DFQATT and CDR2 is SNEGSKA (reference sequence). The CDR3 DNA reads TGCAGTGCTAGAGATCTCGGGGTAGCGGGAGTTGTGTACAATGAGCAGTTCTTC. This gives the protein CSARDLGVAGVVYNEQFF.

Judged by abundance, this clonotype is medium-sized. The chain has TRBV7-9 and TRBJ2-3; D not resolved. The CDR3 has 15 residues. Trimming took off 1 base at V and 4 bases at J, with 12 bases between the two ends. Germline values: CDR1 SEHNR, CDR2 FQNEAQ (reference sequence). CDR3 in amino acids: CASSLVAYPADTQYF. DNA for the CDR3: TGTGCCAGCAGCTTAGTGGCCTACCCCGCAGATACGCAGTATTTT.

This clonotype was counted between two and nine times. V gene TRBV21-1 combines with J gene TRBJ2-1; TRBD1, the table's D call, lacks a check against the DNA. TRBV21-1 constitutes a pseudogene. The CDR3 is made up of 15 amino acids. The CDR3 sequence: CASSNKDRAYNEQFF. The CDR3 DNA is TGTGCCAGCAGCAATAAGGACAGGGCCTACAATGAGCAGTTCTTC.

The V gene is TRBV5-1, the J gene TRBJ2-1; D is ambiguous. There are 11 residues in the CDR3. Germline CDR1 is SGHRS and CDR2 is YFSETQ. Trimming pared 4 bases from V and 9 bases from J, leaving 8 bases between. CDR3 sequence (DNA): TGCGCCAGCAGCCTGCGCACTGAGCAGTTCTTC. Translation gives CASSLRTEQFF.

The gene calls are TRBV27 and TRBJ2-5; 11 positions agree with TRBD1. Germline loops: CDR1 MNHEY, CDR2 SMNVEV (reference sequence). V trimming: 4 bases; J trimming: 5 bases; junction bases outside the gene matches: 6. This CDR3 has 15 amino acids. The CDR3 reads CASSWTGGAEETQYF. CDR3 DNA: TGTGCCAGCAGTTGGACAGGGGGCGCCGAGGAGACCCAGTACTTC.

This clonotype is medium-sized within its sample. In DNA, the CDR3 is TGTGCCAGCAGCTGGGGCCCAGGGGGTACTGATGGCTACACCTTC. It is translated as CASSWGPGGTDGYTF. V is TRBV5-4 and J is TRBJ1-2, with 7 bases fitting TRBD1. The CDR3 has 15 amino acids. Germline V gene data show CDR1 as SGHNT and CDR2 as YYREEE (reference sequence). Trimming cost V 3 bases and J 6 bases; bases outside gene matches: 11.

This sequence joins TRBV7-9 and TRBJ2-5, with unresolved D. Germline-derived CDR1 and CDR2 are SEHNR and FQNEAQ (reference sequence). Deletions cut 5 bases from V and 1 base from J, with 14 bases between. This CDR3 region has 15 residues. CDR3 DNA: TGTGCCAGCAGCCCCCCTGCGGAGCCCCAAGAGACCCAGTACTTC. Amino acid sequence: CASSPPAEPQETQYF.

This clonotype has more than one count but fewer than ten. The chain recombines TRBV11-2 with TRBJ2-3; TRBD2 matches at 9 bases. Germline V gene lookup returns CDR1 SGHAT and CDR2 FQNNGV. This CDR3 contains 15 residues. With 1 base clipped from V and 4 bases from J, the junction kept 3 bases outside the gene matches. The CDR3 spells CASSLGAGGSDTQYF. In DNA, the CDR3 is TGTGCCAGCAGCTTAGGTGCGGGGGGGTCAGATACGCAGTATTTT.

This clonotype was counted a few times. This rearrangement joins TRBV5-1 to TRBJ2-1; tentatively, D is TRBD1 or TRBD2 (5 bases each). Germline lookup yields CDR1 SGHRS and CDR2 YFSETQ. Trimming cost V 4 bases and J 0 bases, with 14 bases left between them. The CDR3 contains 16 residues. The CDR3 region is CASSGTNRGSYNEQFF. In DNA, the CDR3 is TGCGCCAGCAGCGGGACGAATAGGGGCTCCTACAATGAGCAGTTCTTC.

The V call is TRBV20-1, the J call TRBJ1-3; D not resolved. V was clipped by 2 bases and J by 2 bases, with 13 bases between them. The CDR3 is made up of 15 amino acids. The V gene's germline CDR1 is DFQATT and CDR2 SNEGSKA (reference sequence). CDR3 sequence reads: CSARNPTGTGNTIYF. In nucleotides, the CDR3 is TGCAGTGCTAGAAACCCCACGGGAACTGGAAACACCATATATTTT.

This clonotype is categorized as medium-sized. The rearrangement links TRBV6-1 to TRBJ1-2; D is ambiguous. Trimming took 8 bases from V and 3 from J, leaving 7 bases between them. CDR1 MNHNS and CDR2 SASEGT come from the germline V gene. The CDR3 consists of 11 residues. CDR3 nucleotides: TGTGCCAGCGGTGTACACTATGGCTACACCTTC. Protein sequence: CASGVHYGYTF.

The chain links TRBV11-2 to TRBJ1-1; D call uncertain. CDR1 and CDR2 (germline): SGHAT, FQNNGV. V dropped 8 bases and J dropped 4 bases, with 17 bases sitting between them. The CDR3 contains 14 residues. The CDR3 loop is CASSLLLGSTEAFF. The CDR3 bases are TGTGCCAGCTCCCTTCTCCTCGGTTCCACTGAAGCTTTCTTT.

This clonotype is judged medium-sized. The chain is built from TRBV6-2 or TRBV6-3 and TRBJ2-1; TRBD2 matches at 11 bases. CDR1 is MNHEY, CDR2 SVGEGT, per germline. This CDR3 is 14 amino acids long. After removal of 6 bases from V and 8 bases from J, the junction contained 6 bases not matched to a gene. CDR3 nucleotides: TGTGCCAGCAGGACTAGCGGGACCCCCCATGAGCAGTTCTTC. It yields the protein CASRTSGTPHEQFF.

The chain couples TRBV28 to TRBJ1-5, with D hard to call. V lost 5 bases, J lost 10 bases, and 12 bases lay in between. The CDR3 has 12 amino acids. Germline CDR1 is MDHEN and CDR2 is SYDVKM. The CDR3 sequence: CASSPRHGPQHF. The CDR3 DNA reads TGTGCCAGCAGTCCACGACATGGCCCCCAGCATTTT. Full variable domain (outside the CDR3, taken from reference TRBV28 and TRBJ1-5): DVKVTQSSRYLVKRTGEKVFLECVQDMDHENMFWYRQDPGLGLRLIYFSYDVKMKEKGDIPEGYSVSREKKERFSLILESASTNQTSMYLCASSPRHGPQHFGDGTRLSIL.

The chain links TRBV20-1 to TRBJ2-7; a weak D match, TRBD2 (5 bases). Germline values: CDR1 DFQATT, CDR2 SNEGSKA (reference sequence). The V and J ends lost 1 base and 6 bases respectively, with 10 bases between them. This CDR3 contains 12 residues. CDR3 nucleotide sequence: TGCAGTGCTAGAGGCCGACTAAGCGAGCAGTACTTC. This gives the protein CSARGRLSEQYF.

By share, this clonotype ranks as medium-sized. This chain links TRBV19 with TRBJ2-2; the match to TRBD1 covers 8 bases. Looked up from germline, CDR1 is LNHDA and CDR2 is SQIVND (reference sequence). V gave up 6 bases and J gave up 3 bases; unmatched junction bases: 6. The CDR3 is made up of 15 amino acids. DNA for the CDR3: TGTGCCAGTAGCTTTGACAGGGGAGACACCGGGGAGCTGTTTTTT. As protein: CASSFDRGDTGELFF.

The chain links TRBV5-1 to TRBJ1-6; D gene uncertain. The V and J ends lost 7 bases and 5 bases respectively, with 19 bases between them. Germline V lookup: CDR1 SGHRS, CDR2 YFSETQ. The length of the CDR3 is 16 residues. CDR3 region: CASSRQSQRDNSPLHF. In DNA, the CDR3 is TGCGCCAGCTCAAGGCAGTCCCAACGGGATAATTCACCCCTCCACTTT.

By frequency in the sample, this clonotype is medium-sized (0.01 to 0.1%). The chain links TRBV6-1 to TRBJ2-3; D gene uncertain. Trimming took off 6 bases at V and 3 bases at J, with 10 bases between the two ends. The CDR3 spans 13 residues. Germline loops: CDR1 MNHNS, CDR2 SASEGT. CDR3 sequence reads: CASRTIGTDTQYF. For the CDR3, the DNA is TGTGCCAGCAGGACGATCGGGACAGATACGCAGTATTTT.

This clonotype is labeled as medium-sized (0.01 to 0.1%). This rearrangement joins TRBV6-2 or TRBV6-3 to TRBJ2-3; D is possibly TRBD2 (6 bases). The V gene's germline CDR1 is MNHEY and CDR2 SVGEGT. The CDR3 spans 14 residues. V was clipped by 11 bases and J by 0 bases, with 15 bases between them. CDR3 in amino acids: CASNPGLSTDTQYF. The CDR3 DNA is TGTGCCTCCAACCCGGGACTTAGCACAGATACGCAGTATTTT.